The rows below give T cell receptor beta chains drawn from one sample of a study of T cell responses to AZD1222 COVID-19 vaccine. The assay was immunoSEQ multiplex PCR, and TCRdb's table has in-frame clones only and misses some. The table has about 130,000 clones, 88% seen once. Sequencing was performed on peripheral blood, taken on day 0 of AZD1222 vaccination. These receptors were obtained from an adult in good health. The CDR3 runs from the conserved cysteine through the conserved F or W. D genes are given only for firm matches. For some rows the clone size is stated as once, few or many, or as a class when expanded; others skip it.

clone size | J gene | V gene | D gene | CDR3 protein | CDR3 DNA
few | TRBJ1-5 | TRBV27 | NA | CASSLVLSGNQPQHF | TGTGCCAGCAGTTTGGTATTATCTGGCAATCAGCCCCAGCATTTT
NA | TRBJ2-2 | TRBV5-1 | NA | CASSFVSSNTGELFF | TGCGCCAGCAGCTTTGTCTCCAGCAACACCGGGGAGCTGTTTTTT
NA | TRBJ1-4 | TRBV21-1 | NA | CASSKAGRGGLIEKLFF | TGTGCCAGCAGCAAAGCCGGCAGGGGGGGATTGATTGAAAAACTGTTTTTT
NA | TRBJ1-6 | TRBV4-2 | NA | CASSQDSPRNSPLHF | TGTGCCAGCAGCCAAGATTCCCCCCGAAATTCACCCCTCCACTTT
NA | TRBJ2-2 | TRBV27 | TRBD1 | CASSPGQGGQHHGELFF | TGTGCCAGCAGTCCTGGACAGGGAGGCCAACATCACGGGGAGCTGTTTTTT
NA | TRBJ1-1 | TRBV19 | TRBD1 | CASLPGQVNTEAFF | TGTGCCAGTCTCCCGGGACAGGTGAACACTGAAGCTTTCTTT
NA | TRBJ2-1 | TRBV10-1 | NA | CARCEDSRSSYNEQFF | TGCGCCCGCTGTGAGGACTCTAGGAGCTCCTACAATGAGCAGTTCTTC
NA | TRBJ1-4 | TRBV27 | NA | CASMLGPKDEKLFF | TGTGCCAGCATGCTAGGACCAAAGGATGAAAAACTGTTTTTT
NA | TRBJ2-7 | TRBV19 | NA | CASSKEGVTYEQYF | TGTGCCAGTAGTAAAGAGGGGGTAACCTACGAGCAGTACTTC
NA | TRBJ1-6 | TRBV4-3 | NA | CASSQDGGRRDSPLHF | TGCGCCAGCAGCCAAGACGGGGGGCGCAGGGATTCACCCCTCCACTTT
NA | TRBJ1-6 | TRBV5-5 | NA | CASSLEIRGRNSPLHF | TGTGCCAGCAGCTTGGAAATCAGGGGCAGGAATTCACCCCTCCACTTT
NA | TRBJ1-6 | TRBV6-5 | NA | CASRQPQGYNSPLHF | TGTGCCAGCAGGCAACCTCAGGGGTATAATTCACCCCTCCACTTT
NA | TRBJ2-7 | TRBV7-2 | NA | CASSLNVGAGTGYEQYF | TGTGCCAGCAGCTTAAACGTTGGGGCGGGCACGGGGTACGAGCAGTACTTC
NA | TRBJ1-6 | TRBV19 | NA | CASLSSRGSPLHF | TGTGCCAGTTTGAGCAGCCGGGGTTCACCCCTCCACTTT
NA | TRBJ2-4 | TRBV2 | TRBD2 | CASSEAMIAGEAKNIQYF | TGTGCCAGCAGTGAAGCGATGATAGCGGGAGAAGCCAAAAACATTCAGTACTTC
NA | TRBJ2-3 | TRBV7-2 | TRBD2 | CASSLVGGGPTDTQYF | TGTGCCAGCAGCTTGGTTGGGGGAGGGCCGACAGATACGCAGTATTTT
NA | TRBJ2-2 | TRBV7-8 | TRBD2 | CASSLDEGLAAPRELFF | TGTGCCAGCAGCTTAGATGAAGGACTAGCCGCCCCCAGGGAGCTGTTTTTT
NA | TRBJ2-1 | TRBV19 | NA | CASSIGRAYNEQFF | TGTGCCAGTAGTATAGGTAGGGCCTACAATGAGCAGTTCTTC
NA | TRBJ2-1 | TRBV19 | NA | CATRDGNEQFF | TGTGCCACCCGAGACGGCAATGAGCAGTTCTTC
NA | TRBJ1-6 | TRBV27 | TRBD1 | CASSLSGQGNSPLHF | TGTGCCAGCAGTTTATCGGGACAGGGGAATTCACCCCTCCACTTT
NA | TRBJ2-7 | TRBV10-3 | TRBD1 | CAISDQPTGGYEQYF | TGTGCCATCAGTGACCAACCGACAGGGGGCTACGAGCAGTACTTC
NA | TRBJ1-4 | TRBV5-1 | TRBD1 | CASSLAFGTGRDEKLFF | TGCGCCAGCAGCTTGGCTTTCGGGACAGGGAGGGATGAAAAACTGTTTTTT
NA | TRBJ1-2 | TRBV27 | NA | CASSLSPWGSYGYTF | TGTGCCAGCAGTTTATCCCCCTGGGGATCCTATGGCTACACCTTC
NA | TRBJ2-7 | TRBV25-1 | NA | CASSDGGLTYEQYF | TGTGCCAGCAGTGACGGCGGACTAACCTACGAGCAGTACTTC
NA | TRBJ1-5 | TRBV1 | NA | CTSSQGQKIESNQPQHF | TGCACCAGCAGCCAAGGGCAGAAGATAGAGAGCAATCAGCCCCAGCATTTT
NA | TRBJ2-7 | TRBV7-2 | TRBD1 | CASSLVPGQGPEQYF | TGTGCCAGCAGCTTAGTCCCGGGACAGGGTCCCGAGCAGTACTTC
once | TRBJ2-7 | TRBV24-1 | NA | CATSDPGQSTPYEQYF | TGTGCCACCAGTGACCCCGGACAGTCTACCCCCTACGAGCAGTACTTC